These 7 T cell receptor beta chains originate from one sample sequenced in a study of pediatric ulcerative colitis. The rectum was sampled with one to two pinch biopsies at colonoscopy. TCRdb keeps only in-frame clones here, not all; method: immunoSEQ multiplex PCR. The data show 35,000 to 45,000 clones, 60% to 85% seen once. Sequencing input: gut tissue. The source is a boy between 10 and 17 years old with severe ulcerative colitis.

V and J are TRBV5-4 and TRBJ1-1; no clear D. The V and J ends lost 1 base and 2 bases respectively, with 0 bases between them. This CDR3 region has 11 residues. CDR1 and CDR2 from the germline V gene are SGHNT and YYREEE (reference sequence). CDR3 bases: TGTGCCAGCAGCTTGAACACTGAAGCTTTCTTT. Translation gives CASSLNTEAFF.

CDR3 amino acids: CASNKGRGTEAFF. The DNA for the CDR3 is TGTGCCAGTAATAAGGGTAGGGGTACTGAAGCTTTCTTT. The chain uses TRBV19 and TRBJ1-1; tentative D call: TRBD1 (5 bases). Trimming left V 7 bases short and J 5 bases short, with 14 bases between. Germline V lookup: CDR1 LNHDA, CDR2 SQIVND (reference sequence). This CDR3 has 13 residues.

The gene calls are TRBV11-3 and TRBJ2-1; 9 bases map to TRBD1. V lost 5 bases and J lost 8; bases outside the gene matches: 4. The CDR3 loop spans 13 amino acids. Germline assignment: CDR1 SGHNT and CDR2 YENEEA. CDR3 sequence: CASSARTGDEQFF. CDR3 nucleotide sequence: TGTGCCAGCAGCGCGCGGACAGGGGATGAGCAGTTCTTC.

The V gene is TRBV2, the J gene TRBJ1-5; D is uncertain. Germline assignment: CDR1 SNHLY and CDR2 FYNNEI. The V end was cut by 7 bases, the J end by 0 bases, with 13 bases between. The CDR3 loop spans 15 amino acids. DNA for the CDR3: TGTGCCAGCACTCCGAGAAAAAGTAGCAATCAGCCCCAGCATTTT. Its translation is CASTPRKSSNQPQHF. Complete variable domain (other parts from reference TRBV2 and TRBJ1-5): EPEVTQTPSHQVTQMGQEVILRCVPISNHLYFYWYRQILGQKVEFLVSFYNNEISEKSEIFDDQFSVERPDGSNFTLKIRSTKLEDSAMYFCASTPRKSSNQPQHFGDGTRLSIL.

This clone was observed once. The J gene is TRBJ2-1, the V gene TRBV29-1; perhaps TRBD1 as D (6 bases). CDR1 SQVTM and CDR2 ANQGSEA come from the germline V gene. The CDR3 loop spans 16 amino acids. V was pared by 6 bases and J by 6 bases, with 24 bases between. The CDR3 spells CSVPTEGDDWVNEQFF. CDR3 DNA sequence: TGCAGCGTGCCCACCGAGGGGGACGACTGGGTCAATGAGCAGTTCTTC.

This sequence joins TRBV25-1 and TRBJ2-1; D gene ambiguous. This CDR3 has 12 residues. V lost 1 base to trimming and J lost 13 bases, with 11 bases between them. Per germline, CDR1 MGHDK and CDR2 SYGVNS. The CDR3 loop reads CASSEWGPLQFF. CDR3 sequence (DNA): TGTGCCAGCAGTGAATGGGGTCCGTTACAGTTCTTC. Using reference TRBV25-1 and TRBJ2-1 for the parts outside the CDR3, the full variable domain is EADIYQTPRYLVIGTGKKITLECSQTMGHDKMYWYQQDPGMELHLIHYSYGVNSTEKGDLSSESTVSRIRTEHFPLTLESARPSHTSQYLCASSEWGPLQFFGPGTRLTVL.

The chain has TRBV5-1 and TRBJ1-1, with 9 bases that match TRBD1. Germline V CDR1 and CDR2: SGHRS, YFSETQ. Trimming removed 5 bases from V and 11 bases from J; junction bases left unmatched: 7. The CDR3 runs to 12 residues. The CDR3 loop reads CASSSGTGWAFF. In nucleotides, the CDR3 is TGCGCCAGCAGTTCCGGGACAGGGTGGGCTTTCTTT.